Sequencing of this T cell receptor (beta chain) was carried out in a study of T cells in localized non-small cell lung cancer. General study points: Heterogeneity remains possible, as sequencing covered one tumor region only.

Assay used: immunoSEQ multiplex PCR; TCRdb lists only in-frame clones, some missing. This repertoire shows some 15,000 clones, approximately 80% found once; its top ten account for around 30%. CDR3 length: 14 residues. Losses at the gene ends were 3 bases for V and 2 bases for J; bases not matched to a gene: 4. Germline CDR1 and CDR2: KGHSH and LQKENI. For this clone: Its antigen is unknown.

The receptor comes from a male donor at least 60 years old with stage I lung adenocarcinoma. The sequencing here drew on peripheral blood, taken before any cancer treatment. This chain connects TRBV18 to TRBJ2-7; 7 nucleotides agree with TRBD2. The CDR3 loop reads CASSPGRGAYEQYF. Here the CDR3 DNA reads TGTGCCAGCTCACCCGGACGGGGGGCCTACGAGCAGTACTTC.